This T cell receptor beta chain was identified in a study of CD8+CD57+ T cells in acquired aplastic anemia. Unmatched junction bases numbered 3, after V lost 4 bases and J lost 4 bases. The germline V gene has CDR1 MNHEY and CDR2 SMNVEV (reference sequence). The CDR3 spans 14 residues. CD8+CD57+ cell expansion, shown by flow cytometry, had occurred in the patients selected for sequencing. Genomic DNA, the template, was used for profiling of the TCR beta VDJ and CDR3. TCRdb itself ran the reads through MiXCR, one entry per CDR3 protein. The sample has some 170,000 distinct CDR3 sequences, 47% seen once; the top ten hold over 0.95%.

This TCR came from a human donor with aplastic anemia. The sequenced material came from sorted CD4+, CD8+, or CD8+CD57+ T cells (not recorded which) from PBMCs. V is TRBV27 and J is TRBJ2-2; TRBD2 agrees at 7 bases. This CDR3 is CASSWGGITGELFF. The CDR3 DNA follows: TGTGCCAGCAGTTGGGGGGGAATCACCGGGGAGCTGTTTTTT.